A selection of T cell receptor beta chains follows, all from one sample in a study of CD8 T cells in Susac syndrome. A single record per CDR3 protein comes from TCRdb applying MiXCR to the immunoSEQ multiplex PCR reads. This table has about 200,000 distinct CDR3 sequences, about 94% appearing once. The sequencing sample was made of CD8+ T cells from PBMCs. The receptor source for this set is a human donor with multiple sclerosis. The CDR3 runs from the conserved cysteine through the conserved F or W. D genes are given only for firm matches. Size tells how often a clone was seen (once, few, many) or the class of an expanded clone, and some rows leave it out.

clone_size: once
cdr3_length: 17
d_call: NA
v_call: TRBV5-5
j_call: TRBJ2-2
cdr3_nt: TGTGCCAGCAGCCCTGAACCGGGACTGGTATACACCGGGGAGCTGTTTTTT
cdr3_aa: CASSPEPGLVYTGELFF

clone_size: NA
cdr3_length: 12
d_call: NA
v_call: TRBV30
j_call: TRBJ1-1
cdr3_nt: TGTGCCTGGAGTCCCCAAGGGGGTGAAGCTTTCTTT
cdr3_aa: CAWSPQGGEAFF

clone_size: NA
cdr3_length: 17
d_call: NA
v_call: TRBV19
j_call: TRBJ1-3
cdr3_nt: TGTGCCAGTAGTATCCAAACAGGGTCGTCATCCGGAAACACCATATATTTT
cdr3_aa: CASSIQTGSSSGNTIYF

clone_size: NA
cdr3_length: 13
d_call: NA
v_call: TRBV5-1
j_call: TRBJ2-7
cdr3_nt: TGCGCCAGCAGCTTGGCTTGGGGCTACGAGCAGTACTTC
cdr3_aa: CASSLAWGYEQYF

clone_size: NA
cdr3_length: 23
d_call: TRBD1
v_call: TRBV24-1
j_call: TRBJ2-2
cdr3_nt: TGTGCCACCAGTGACCTCGTCCCGGGACAGGGGCCTAGCTCCGTGGACGTCACCGGGGAGCTGTTTTTT
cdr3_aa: CATSDLVPGQGPSSVDVTGELFF

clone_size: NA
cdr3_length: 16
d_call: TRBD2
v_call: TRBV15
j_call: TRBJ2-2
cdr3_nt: TGTGCCACCAGTCCGGGACTAGCGGGACGAACCGGGGAGCTGTTTTTT
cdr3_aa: CATSPGLAGRTGELFF

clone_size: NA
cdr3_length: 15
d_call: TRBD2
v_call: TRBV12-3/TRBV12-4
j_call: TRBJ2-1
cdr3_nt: TGTGCCAGCAGTACCCTAGCGGACTCCTACAATGAGCAGTTCTTC
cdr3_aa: CASSTLADSYNEQFF

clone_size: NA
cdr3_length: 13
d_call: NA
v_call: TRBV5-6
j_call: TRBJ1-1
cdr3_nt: TGTGCCAGCAGCCGCCTGCAGGACACTGAAGCTTTCTTT
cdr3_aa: CASSRLQDTEAFF

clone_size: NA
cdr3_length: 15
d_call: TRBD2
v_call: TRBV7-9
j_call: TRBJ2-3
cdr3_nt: TGTGCCAGCAGCTCGTGGACTAGCCCGAAGGGGGCGCAGTATTTT
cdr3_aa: CASSSWTSPKGAQYF

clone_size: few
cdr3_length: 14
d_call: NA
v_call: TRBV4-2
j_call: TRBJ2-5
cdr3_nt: TGTGCCAGCAGCCAAGAGGGCAGACAAGAGACCCAGTACTTC
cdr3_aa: CASSQEGRQETQYF

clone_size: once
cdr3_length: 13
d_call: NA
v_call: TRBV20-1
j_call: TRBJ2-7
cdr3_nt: TGCAGTGCTCACGGGGCCTTCTCCTACGAGCAGTACTTC
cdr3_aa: CSAHGAFSYEQYF

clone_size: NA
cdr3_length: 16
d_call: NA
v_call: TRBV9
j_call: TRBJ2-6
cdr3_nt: TGTGCCAGCAGCGCCCAGGGGAGCTCTGGGGCCAACGTCCTGACTTTC
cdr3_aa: CASSAQGSSGANVLTF

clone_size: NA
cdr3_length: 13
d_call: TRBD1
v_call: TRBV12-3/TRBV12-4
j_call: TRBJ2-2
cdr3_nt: TGTGCCAGCGGATTAGGGGGCCTCGGGGAGCTGTTTTTT
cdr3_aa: CASGLGGLGELFF

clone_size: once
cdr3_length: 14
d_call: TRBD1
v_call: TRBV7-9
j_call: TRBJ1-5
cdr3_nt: TGTGCCAGCACCGGGACAGATAGCAATCAGCCCCAGCATTTT
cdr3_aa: CASTGTDSNQPQHF

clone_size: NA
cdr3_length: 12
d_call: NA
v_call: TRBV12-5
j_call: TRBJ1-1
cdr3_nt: TGTGCTAGTGGTTTGCAAGGGACTGAAGCTTTCTTT
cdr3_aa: CASGLQGTEAFF

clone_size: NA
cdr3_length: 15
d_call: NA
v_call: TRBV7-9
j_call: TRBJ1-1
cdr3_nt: TGTGCCAGCAGCCCCATCGGGTTGGGGGTCACTGAAGCTTTCTTT
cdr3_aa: CASSPIGLGVTEAFF

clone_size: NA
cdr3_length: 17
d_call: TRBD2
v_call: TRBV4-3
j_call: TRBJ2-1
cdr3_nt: TGCGCCAGCAGCCAAGCAACCCTAGCGGGGCTTTACAATGAGCAGTTCTTC
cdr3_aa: CASSQATLAGLYNEQFF

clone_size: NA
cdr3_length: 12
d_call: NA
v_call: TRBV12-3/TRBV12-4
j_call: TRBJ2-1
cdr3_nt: TGTGCCAGCAGTTTTAATCCCGTTGAGCAGTTCTTC
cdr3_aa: CASSFNPVEQFF